Presented here are 14 T cell receptor beta chains from one specimen sequenced in a study of T cells in Graves' hyperthyroidism and ophthalmopathy. Amplified TCR beta CDR3 regions derived from RNA transcripts. The HTBI set primed first-round TCR CDR3 RT-PCR. MiXCR was run by TCRdb on the multiplex PCR reads, yielding one entry per CDR3 protein. Altogether about 570,000 distinct CDR3 sequences are present, 46% being singletons, with the ten largest covering around a fifth. The source material was peripheral blood or thyroid tissue (not recorded which). The receptors were gathered from an adult woman with Graves' disease, either hyperthyroidism or ophthalmopathy (not recorded which).

The sample holds many counts of this clonotype. The chain has TRBV10-1 and TRBJ2-7, with D perhaps matching TRBD2 (6 bases). The CDR3 has 12 residues. V lost 3 bases, J lost 7 bases, and 10 bases lay in between. Germline V CDR1 and CDR2: WNHNN, SYGVQD (reference sequence). Here the CDR3 reads CASSDPGEEQYF. Written as DNA, the CDR3 is TGCGCCAGCAGTGACCCGGGGGAAGAGCAGTACTTC.

This clonotype was counted between two and nine times. The J gene is TRBJ1-2, the V gene TRBV29-1; tentative D call: TRBD1 (6 bases). This CDR3 has 14 residues. CDR1 and CDR2 from the germline V gene are SQVTM and ANQGSEA. With 8 bases removed from V and 8 bases from J, the gap between germline ends came to 24 bases. This CDR3 reads CSFTAPGDRWGYTF. The DNA of the CDR3 is TGCAGCTTTACAGCTCCAGGGGATCGTTGGGGCTACACCTTC.

The CDR3 DNA sequence: TGCGCCAGCAGGACCGCGGGGGGACGACAAGAGACCCAGTACTTC. Encoded protein: CASRTAGGRQETQYF. The V call is TRBV10-2, the J call TRBJ2-5, with 8 positions matching TRBD2. This CDR3 comprises 15 residues. CDR1 and CDR2 from the germline V gene are WSHSY and SAAADI. After removal of 6 bases from V and 2 bases from J, the junction contained 8 bases not matched to a gene.

The V call is TRBV4-1, the J call TRBJ2-5; TRBD2 matches at 7 bases. The length of the CDR3 is 19 residues. The V and J ends lost 0 bases and 5 bases, in that order; junction bases with no gene match: 18. CDR1 MGHRA and CDR2 YSYEKL come from the germline V gene. The CDR3 here is CASSQESYRRTRNKETQYF. DNA for the CDR3: TGCGCCAGCAGCCAAGAATCATATCGCAGGACTAGGAATAAGGAGACCCAGTACTTC.

The chain couples TRBV20-1 to TRBJ2-7; 9 bases fit TRBD2. The CDR3 length is 14 residues. Trimming at V came to 1 base and at J to 6 bases, leaving 7 bases not matched to a gene. CDR1 is DFQATT and CDR2 is SNEGSKA in the germline V gene (reference sequence). CDR3 amino acids: CSARGGREGLEQYF. CDR3 DNA: TGCAGTGCTAGAGGGGGGCGGGAGGGCCTCGAGCAGTACTTC.

This clonotype was detected ten times or more. The V call is TRBV12-3 or TRBV12-4, the J call TRBJ2-2; 9 positions agree with TRBD1. V gave up 6 bases and J gave up 4 bases; unmatched junction bases: 9. This CDR3 is 16 amino acids long. CDR3 sequence reads: CASRPTGGAGTGELFF. Here the CDR3 DNA reads TGTGCCAGCAGGCCTACAGGGGGCGCGGGCACCGGGGAGCTGTTTTTT.

The rearrangement uses TRBV7-9 and TRBJ2-1; 11 nucleotides match TRBD2. Unmatched junction bases numbered 4, after V lost 5 bases and J lost 7 bases. CDR1 and CDR2 (germline): SEHNR, FQNEAQ (reference sequence). This CDR3 has 14 amino acids. The CDR3 loop reads CASSGASGRNEQFF. The CDR3 coding sequence is TGTGCCAGCAGCGGGGCTAGCGGGAGGAATGAGCAGTTCTTC.

This clonotype was seen many times. The rearrangement links TRBV24-1 to TRBJ1-2; 11 bases align to TRBD1. The CDR3 length is 15 residues. J lost 3 bases, V lost 3 bases, and 2 bases had no gene match. CDR1 KGHDR and CDR2 SFDVKD come from the germline V gene. The CDR3 region has the DNA TGTGCCACCAGTGATCCGGGACAGGGGGACTATGGCTACACCTTC. This translates into CATSDPGQGDYGYTF.

The sample holds a few counts of this clonotype. The chain recombines TRBV6-4 with TRBJ2-5, with 7 bases lining up with TRBD2. The CDR3 has 11 residues. From germline, CDR1 is MRHNA and CDR2 SNTAGT. V dropped 3 bases and J dropped 13; count of bases not matched to a gene: 5. In nucleotides, the CDR3 is TGTGCCAGCAGTGAAGGGGAGGGCCGGTACTTC. It translates to CASSEGEGRYF.

Notes on this clonotype: Possible read error: a much larger clone is one base away. The V and J genes are TRBV27 and TRBJ2-7, with 7 positions matching TRBD2. The germline V gene has CDR1 MNHEY and CDR2 SMNVEV (reference sequence). The V gene end was trimmed by 6 bases and the J gene end by 5 bases; junction bases not matched to a gene: 13. The CDR3 has 15 amino acids. The CDR3 spells CASRLTAGRGNEQYF. The CDR3 nucleotides read TGTGCCAGCAGACTTACGGCGGGGAGGGGCAACGAGCAGTACTTC.

This sequence joins TRBV12-3 or TRBV12-4 and TRBJ2-5; TRBD2 matches at 10 bases. CDR3 size: 12 residues. The trim removed 3 bases at V and 10 bases at J, leaving 2 bases unmatched. This CDR3 is CASSLSGGDQYF. The CDR3 DNA is TGTGCCAGCAGTTTGAGCGGGGGGGACCAGTACTTC.

As to this clonotype: It may be a read error: a sequence one base away is much more abundant. The chain joins TRBV4-2 to TRBJ2-5, with D possibly TRBD1 on 5 matching bases. The CDR3 is made up of 12 amino acids. Per the germline V gene, CDR1 is LGHNA and CDR2 is YNFKEQ. The V gene lost 5 bases and the J gene lost 7 bases, with 11 bases spanning the gap. CDR3 amino acids: CASSNHQGTQYF. CDR3 nucleotide sequence: TGTGCCAGCAGCAATCACCAGGGGACCCAGTACTTC.

The V gene is TRBV5-1, the J gene TRBJ1-4, with D hard to call. Germline CDR1 SGHRS, CDR2 YFSETQ. CDR3 length: 14 amino acids. Deletions cut 3 bases from V and 0 bases from J, with 6 bases between. The CDR3 DNA is TGCGCCAGCAGCTGGGGTCCAACTAATGAAAAACTGTTTTTT. It codes for CASSWGPTNEKLFF.

This clonotype has at least ten counts. The gene calls are TRBV11-2 and TRBJ2-5; no definite D call. Trimming stripped 5 bases from V and 5 bases from J, with 9 bases between. Germline CDR1 is SGHAT and CDR2 is FQNNGV. The CDR3 sequence is 12 residues long. The CDR3 spells CASSGYGETQYF. As DNA, the CDR3 is TGTGCCAGCAGCGGCTACGGGGAGACCCAGTACTTC.